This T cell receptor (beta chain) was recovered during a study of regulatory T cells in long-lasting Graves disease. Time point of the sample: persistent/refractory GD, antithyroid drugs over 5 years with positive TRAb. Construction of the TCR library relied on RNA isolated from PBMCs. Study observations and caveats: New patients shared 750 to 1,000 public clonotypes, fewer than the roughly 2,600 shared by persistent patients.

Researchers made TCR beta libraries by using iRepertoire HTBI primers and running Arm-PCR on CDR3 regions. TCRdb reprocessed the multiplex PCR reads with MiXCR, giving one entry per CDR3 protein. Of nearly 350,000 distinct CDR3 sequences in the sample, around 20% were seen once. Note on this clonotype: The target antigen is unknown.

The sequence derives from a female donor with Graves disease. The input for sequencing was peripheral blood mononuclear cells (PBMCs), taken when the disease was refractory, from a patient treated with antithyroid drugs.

CDR3 residues: CASSPPSREKHEQYF. DNA for the CDR3: TGTGCCAGCTCACCACCGTCGCGGGAGAAGCACGAGCAGTACTTC. This chain links TRBV18 with TRBJ2-7, with 7 bases aligning to TRBD2. With V trimmed by 0 bases and J by 5 bases, 7 bases remained unmatched. Germline V CDR1 and CDR2: KGHSH, LQKENI. This CDR3 has 15 residues.